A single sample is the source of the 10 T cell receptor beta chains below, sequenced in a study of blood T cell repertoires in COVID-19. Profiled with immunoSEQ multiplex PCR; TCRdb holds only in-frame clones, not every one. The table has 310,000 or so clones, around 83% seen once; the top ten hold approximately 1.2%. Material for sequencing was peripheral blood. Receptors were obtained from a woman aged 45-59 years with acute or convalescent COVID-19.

The CDR3 coding sequence is TGTGCCAGCAGCGAACGGGACACCTATGGCTACACCTTC. Its translation: CASSERDTYGYTF. The chain carries TRBV9 and TRBJ1-2, with D possibly being TRBD1 (6 bases). The CDR3 length is 13 residues. V was shortened by 3 bases and J by 4 bases, with 10 bases between the two germline ends. Germline assignment: CDR1 SGDLS and CDR2 YYNGEE.

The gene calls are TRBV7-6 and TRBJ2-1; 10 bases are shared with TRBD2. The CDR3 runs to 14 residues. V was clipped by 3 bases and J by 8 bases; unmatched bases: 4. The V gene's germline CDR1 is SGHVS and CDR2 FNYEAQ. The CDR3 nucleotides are TGTGCCAGCAGCTTGAGCGGGGGGGCGTATGAGCAGTTCTTC. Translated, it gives CASSLSGGAYEQFF.

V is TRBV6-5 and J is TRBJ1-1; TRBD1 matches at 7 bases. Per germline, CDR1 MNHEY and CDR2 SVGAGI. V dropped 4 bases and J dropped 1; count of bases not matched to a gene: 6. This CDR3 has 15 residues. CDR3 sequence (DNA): TGTGCCAGCAGTTGGGGGGACAGCGGGAACACTGAAGCTTTCTTT. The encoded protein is CASSWGDSGNTEAFF.

The CDR3 DNA follows: TGTGCCACCTCGGGGGGCAGGGGTGATGGCTACACCTTC. It translates to CATSGGRGDGYTF. The V and J genes are TRBV25-1 and TRBJ1-2; TRBD1 might be the D (6 bases). From germline, CDR1 is MGHDK and CDR2 SYGVNS. V gave up 10 bases and J gave up 6 bases, with 18 bases separating them. CDR3 length equals 13 residues.

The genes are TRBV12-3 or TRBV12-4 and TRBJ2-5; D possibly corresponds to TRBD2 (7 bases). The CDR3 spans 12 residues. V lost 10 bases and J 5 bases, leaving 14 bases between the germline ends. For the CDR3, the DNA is TGTGCCATACGGGGGGCCGGGGAGACCCAGTACTTC. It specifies CAIRGAGETQYF.

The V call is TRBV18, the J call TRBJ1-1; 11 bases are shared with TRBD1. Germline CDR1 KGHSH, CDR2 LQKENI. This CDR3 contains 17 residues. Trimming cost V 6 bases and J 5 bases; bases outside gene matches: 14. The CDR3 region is CASSPRGTGGMGTEAFF. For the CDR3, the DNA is TGTGCCAGCTCCCCCCGTGGGACAGGGGGAATGGGTACTGAAGCTTTCTTT.

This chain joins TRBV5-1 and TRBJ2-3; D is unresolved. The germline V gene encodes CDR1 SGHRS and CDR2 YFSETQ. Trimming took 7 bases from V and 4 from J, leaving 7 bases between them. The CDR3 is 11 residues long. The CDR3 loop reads CASGPPDTQYF. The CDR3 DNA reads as TGCGCCAGCGGGCCCCCAGATACGCAGTATTTT. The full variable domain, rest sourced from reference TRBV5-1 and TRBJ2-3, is KAGVTQTPRYLIKTRGQQVTLSCSPISGHRSVSWYQQTPGQGLQFLFEYFSETQRNKGNFPGRFSGRQFSNSRSEMNVSTLELGDSALYLCASGPPDTQYFGPGTRLTVL.

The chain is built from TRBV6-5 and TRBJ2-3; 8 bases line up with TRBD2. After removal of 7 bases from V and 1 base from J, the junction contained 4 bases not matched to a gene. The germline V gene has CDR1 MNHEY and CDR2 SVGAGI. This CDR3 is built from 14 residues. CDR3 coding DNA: TGTGCCAGCAACCTCGGGGGGGGCACAGATACGCAGTATTTT. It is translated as CASNLGGGTDTQYF.

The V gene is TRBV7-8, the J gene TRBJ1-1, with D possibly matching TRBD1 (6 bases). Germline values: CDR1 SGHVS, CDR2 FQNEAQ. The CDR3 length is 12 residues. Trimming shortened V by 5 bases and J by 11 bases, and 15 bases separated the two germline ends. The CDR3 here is CASSVSGARAFF. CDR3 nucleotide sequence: TGTGCCAGCAGCGTCTCAGGGGCGAGGGCTTTCTTT.

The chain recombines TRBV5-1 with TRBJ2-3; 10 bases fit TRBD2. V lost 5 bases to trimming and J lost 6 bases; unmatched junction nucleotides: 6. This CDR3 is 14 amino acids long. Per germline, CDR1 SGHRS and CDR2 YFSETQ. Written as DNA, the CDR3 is TGCGCCAGCAGTTCCGCTAGCGGGAGCGATACGCAGTATTTT. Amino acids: CASSSASGSDTQYF.